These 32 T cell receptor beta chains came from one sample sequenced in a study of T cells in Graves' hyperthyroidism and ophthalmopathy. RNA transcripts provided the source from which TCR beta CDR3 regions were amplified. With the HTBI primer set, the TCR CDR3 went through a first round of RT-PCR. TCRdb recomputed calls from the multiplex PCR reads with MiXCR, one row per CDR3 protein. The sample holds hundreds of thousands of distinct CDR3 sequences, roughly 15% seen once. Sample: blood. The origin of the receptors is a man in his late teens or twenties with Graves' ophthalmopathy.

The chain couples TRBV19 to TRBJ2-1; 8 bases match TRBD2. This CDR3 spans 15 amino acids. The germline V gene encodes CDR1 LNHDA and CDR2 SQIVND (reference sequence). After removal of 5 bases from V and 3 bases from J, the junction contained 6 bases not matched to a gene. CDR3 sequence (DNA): TGTGCCAGTAGTTTTACTAGCGGAGACTACAATGAGCAGTTCTTC. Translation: CASSFTSGDYNEQFF.

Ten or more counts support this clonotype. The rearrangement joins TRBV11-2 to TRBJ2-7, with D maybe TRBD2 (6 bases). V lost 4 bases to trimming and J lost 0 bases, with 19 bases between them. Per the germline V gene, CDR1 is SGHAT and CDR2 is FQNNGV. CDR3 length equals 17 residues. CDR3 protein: CASSSDRDFLFSYEQYF. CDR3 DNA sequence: TGTGCCAGCAGCTCGGACCGGGACTTCCTCTTCTCCTACGAGCAGTACTTC.

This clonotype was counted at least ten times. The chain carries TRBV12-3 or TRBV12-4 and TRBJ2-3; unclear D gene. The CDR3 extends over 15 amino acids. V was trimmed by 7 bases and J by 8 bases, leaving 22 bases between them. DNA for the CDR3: TGTGCCAGCACCCCCCCGCAAAGGGAAGAAGGTACGCAGTATTTT. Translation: CASTPPQREEGTQYF.

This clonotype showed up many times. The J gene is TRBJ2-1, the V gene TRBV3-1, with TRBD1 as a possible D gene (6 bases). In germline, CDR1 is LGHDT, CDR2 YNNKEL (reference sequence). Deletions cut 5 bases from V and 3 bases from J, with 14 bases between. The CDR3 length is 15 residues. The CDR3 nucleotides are TGTGCCAGCAGCATGCACGGGGACAACTACAATGAGCAGTTCTTC. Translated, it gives CASSMHGDNYNEQFF.

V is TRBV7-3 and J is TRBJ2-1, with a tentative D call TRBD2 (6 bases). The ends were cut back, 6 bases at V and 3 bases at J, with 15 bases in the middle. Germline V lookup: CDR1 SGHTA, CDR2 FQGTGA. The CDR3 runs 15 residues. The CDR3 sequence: CASRFSGSGYNEQFF. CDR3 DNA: TGTGCCAGCAGGTTTAGCGGTTCGGGCTACAATGAGCAGTTCTTC.

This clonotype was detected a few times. The CDR3 sequence: CASSTGRGYTF. The CDR3 DNA sequence: TGTGCCAGCAGTACAGGACGCGGCTACACCTTC. V gene TRBV12-3 or TRBV12-4 combines with J gene TRBJ1-2; weak D call: TRBD1 (5 bases). V dropped 5 bases and J dropped 8 bases, with 9 bases sitting between them. The CDR3 spans 11 residues.

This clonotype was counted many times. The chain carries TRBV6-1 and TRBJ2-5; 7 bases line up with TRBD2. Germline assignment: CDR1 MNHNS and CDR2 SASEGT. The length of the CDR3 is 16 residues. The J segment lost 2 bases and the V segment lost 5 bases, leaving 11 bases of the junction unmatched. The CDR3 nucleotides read TGTGCCAGCAGTCTAGGACTAGACGTCGCACAAGAGACCCAGTACTTC. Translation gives CASSLGLDVAQETQYF.

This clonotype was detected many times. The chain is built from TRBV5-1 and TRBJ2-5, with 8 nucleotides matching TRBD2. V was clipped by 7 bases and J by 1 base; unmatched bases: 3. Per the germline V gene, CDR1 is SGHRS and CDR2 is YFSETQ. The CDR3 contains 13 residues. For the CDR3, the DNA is TGCGCCAGCGCGACTAGCGTCCAAGAGACCCAGTACTTC. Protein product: CASATSVQETQYF.

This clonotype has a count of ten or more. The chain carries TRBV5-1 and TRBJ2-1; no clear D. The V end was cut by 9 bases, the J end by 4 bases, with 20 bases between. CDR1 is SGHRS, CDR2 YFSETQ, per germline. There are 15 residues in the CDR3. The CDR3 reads CATNRGDTVYNEQFF. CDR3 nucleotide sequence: TGCGCCACCAACAGAGGTGACACGGTTTACAATGAGCAGTTCTTC. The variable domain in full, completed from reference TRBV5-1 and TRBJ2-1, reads KAGVTQTPRYLIKTRGQQVTLSCSPISGHRSVSWYQQTPGQGLQFLFEYFSETQRNKGNFPGRFSGRQFSNSRSEMNVSTLELGDSALYLCATNRGDTVYNEQFFGPGTRLTVL.

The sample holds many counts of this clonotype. The CDR3 DNA sequence: TGTGCCAGCTCACTCGAGGGGGGACATGAGCAGTTCTTC. Its translation: CASSLEGGHEQFF. J is TRBJ2-1 and V is TRBV18; either TRBD1 or TRBD2 may supply D (6 bases each). Trimming shortened V by 4 bases and J by 8 bases, and 12 bases separated the two germline ends. Germline V gene sequence: CDR1 KGHSH, CDR2 LQKENI. The CDR3 sequence is 13 residues long. Variable domain in full (rest from reference TRBV18 and TRBJ2-1): NAGVMQNPRHLVRRRGQEARLRCSPMKGHSHVYWYRQLPEEGLKFMVYLQKENIIDESGMPKERFSAEFPKEGPSILRIQQVVRGDSAAYFCASSLEGGHEQFFGPGTRLTVL.

The CDR3 sequence is CASSIVSGGTKNIQYF. CDR3 sequence (DNA): TGTGCCAGTAGTATAGTATCAGGGGGTACCAAAAACATTCAGTACTTC. The V and J genes are TRBV19 and TRBJ2-4; TRBD1 matches at 7 bases. V gave up 1 base and J gave up 2 bases; unmatched junction bases: 5. The V gene's germline CDR1 is LNHDA and CDR2 SQIVND (reference sequence). The CDR3 is 16 residues long.

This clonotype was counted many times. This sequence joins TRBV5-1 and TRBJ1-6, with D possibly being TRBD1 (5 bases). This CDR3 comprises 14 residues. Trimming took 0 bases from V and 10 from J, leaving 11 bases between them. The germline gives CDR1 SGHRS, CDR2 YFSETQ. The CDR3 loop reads CASSLDRSGSPLHF. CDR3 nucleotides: TGCGCCAGCAGCTTGGACAGGAGTGGCTCACCCCTCCACTTT.

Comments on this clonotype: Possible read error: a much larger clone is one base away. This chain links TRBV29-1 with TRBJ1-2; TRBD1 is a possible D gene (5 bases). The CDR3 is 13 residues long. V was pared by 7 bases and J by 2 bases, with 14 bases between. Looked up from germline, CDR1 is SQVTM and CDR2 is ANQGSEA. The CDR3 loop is CSAAAAGNYGYTF. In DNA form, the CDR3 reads TGCAGCGCGGCGGCGGCAGGGAACTATGGCTACACCTTC.

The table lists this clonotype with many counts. The CDR3: CATSEATGTSEKLFF. In DNA form, the CDR3 reads TGTGCCACCAGTGAGGCCACCGGGACTTCTGAAAAACTGTTTTTT. The chain recombines TRBV24-1 with TRBJ1-4, with D possibly TRBD1 on 5 matching bases. Germline V CDR1 and CDR2: KGHDR, SFDVKD. This CDR3 contains 15 residues. The germline V and J ends were trimmed by 4 bases and 7 bases, with 15 bases remaining between them.

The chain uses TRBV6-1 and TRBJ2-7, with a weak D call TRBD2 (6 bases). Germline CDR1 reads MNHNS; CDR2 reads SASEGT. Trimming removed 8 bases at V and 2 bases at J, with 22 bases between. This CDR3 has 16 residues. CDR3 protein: CASRKNSGPPPYEQYF. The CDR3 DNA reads TGTGCCAGCCGAAAAAACAGCGGGCCCCCCCCCTACGAGCAGTACTTC.

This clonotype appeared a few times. In DNA, the CDR3 is TGTGCCAGCAGCTTCCGGGACGCAAAAGAGACCCAGTACTTC. Translated, it gives CASSFRDAKETQYF. V and J are TRBV7-9 and TRBJ2-5, with D perhaps TRBD1 or TRBD2 (5 bases each). The germline CDR1 and CDR2 sequences are SEHNR and FQNEAQ (reference sequence). This CDR3 is 14 amino acids long. The germline V and J ends were trimmed by 3 bases and 3 bases, with 11 bases remaining between them.

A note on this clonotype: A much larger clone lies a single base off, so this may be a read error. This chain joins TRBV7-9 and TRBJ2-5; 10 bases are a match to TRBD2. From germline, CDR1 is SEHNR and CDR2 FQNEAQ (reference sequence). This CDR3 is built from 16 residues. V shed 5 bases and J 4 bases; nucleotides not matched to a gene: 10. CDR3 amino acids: CASSTRLAGTRETQYF. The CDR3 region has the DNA TGTGCCAGCAGCACCAGACTAGCGGGTACCCGAGAGACCCAGTACTTC.

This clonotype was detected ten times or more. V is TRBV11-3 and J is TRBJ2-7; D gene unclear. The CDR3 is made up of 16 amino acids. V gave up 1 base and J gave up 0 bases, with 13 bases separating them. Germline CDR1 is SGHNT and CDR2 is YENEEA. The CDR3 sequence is CASSLAPPPVSYEQYF. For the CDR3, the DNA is TGTGCCAGCAGCTTAGCACCCCCGCCGGTCTCCTACGAGCAGTACTTC.

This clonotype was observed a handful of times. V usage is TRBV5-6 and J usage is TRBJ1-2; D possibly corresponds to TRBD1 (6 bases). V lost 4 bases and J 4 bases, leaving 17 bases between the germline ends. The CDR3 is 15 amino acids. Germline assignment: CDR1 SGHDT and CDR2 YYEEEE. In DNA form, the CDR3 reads TGTGCCAGCAGCGAGAGACAGGCCCGCTTCTATGGCTACACCTTC. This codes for CASSERQARFYGYTF.

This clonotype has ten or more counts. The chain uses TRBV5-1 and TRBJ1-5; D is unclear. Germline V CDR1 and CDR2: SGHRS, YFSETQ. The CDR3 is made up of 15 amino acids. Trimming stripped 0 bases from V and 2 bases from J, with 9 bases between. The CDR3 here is CASSLEPGGNQPQHF. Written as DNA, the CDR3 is TGCGCCAGCAGCTTGGAACCAGGCGGCAATCAGCCCCAGCATTTT.

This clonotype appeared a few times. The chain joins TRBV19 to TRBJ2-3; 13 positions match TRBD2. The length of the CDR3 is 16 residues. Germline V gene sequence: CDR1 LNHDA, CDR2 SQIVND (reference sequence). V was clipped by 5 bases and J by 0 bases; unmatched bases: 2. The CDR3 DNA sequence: TGTGCCAGTAGTGCGGGACTAGCGGGAAGCACAGATACGCAGTATTTT. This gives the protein CASSAGLAGSTDTQYF.

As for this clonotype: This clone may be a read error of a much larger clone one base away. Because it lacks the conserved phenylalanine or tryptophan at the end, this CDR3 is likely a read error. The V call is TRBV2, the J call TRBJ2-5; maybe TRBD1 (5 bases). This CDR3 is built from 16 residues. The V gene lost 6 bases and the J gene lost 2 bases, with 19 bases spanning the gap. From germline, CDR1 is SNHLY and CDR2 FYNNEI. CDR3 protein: CASSQGPATAQETQYY. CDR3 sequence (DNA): TGTGCCAGCAGCCAAGGACCGGCGACAGCACAAGAGACCCAGTACTAC.

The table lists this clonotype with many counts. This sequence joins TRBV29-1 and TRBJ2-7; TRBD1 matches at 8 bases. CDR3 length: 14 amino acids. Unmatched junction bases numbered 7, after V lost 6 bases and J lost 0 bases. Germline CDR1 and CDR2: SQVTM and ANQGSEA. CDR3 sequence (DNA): TGCAGCGTCCAGGGACAGGAACGCTCCTACGAGCAGTACTTC. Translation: CSVQGQERSYEQYF.

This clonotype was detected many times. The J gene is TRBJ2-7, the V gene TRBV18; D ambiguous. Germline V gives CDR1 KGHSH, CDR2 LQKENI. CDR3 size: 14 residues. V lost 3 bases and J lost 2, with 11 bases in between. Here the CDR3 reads CASSPDHRPYEQYF. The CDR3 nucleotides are TGTGCCAGCTCACCCGACCATAGGCCCTACGAGCAGTACTTC.

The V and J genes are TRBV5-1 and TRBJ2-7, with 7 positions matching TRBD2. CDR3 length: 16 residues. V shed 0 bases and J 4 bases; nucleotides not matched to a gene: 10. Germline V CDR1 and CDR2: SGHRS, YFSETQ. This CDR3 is CASSLDSGTMVYEQYF. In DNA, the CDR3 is TGCGCCAGCAGCTTGGATTCCGGGACTATGGTATACGAGCAGTACTTC.

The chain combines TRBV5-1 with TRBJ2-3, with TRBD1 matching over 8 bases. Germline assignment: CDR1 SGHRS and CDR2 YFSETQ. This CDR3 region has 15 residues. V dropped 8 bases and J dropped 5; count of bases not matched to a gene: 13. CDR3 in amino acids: CASKGAGQGLDTQYF. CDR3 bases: TGCGCCAGTAAGGGTGCAGGACAGGGTTTAGATACGCAGTATTTT. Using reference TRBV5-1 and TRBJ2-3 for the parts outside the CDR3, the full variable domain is KAGVTQTPRYLIKTRGQQVTLSCSPISGHRSVSWYQQTPGQGLQFLFEYFSETQRNKGNFPGRFSGRQFSNSRSEMNVSTLELGDSALYLCASKGAGQGLDTQYFGPGTRLTVL.

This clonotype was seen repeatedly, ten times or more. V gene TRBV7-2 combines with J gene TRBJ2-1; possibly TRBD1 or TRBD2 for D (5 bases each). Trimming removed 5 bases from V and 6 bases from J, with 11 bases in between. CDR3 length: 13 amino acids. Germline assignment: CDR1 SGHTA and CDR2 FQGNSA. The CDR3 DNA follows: TGTGCCAGCAGCATTCGTGGGGGCAATGAGCAGTTCTTC. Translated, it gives CASSIRGGNEQFF.

The CDR3 nucleotides read TGTGCCAGCAATGGGGTCGGCAGTAACTATGGCTACACCTTC. Translated, it gives CASNGVGSNYGYTF. The rearrangement uses TRBV6-1 and TRBJ1-2, with no clear D. Germline CDR1 reads MNHNS; CDR2 reads SASEGT. CDR3 length: 14 amino acids. V lost 7 bases and J 1 base, leaving 13 bases between the germline ends.

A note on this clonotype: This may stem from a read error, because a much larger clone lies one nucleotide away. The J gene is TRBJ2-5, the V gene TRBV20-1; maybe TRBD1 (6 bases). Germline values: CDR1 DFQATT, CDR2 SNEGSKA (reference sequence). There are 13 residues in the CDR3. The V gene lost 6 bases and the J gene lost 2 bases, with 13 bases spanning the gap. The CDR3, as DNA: TGCAGTGCCTTGACAGGACCACAAGAGACCCAGTACTTC. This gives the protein CSALTGPQETQYF.

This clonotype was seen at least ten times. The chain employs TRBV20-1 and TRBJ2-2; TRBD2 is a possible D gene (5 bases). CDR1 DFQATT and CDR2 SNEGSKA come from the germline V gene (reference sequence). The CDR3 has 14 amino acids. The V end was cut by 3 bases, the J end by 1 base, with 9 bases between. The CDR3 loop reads CSASRAENTGELFF. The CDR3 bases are TGCAGTGCTAGTAGAGCGGAGAACACCGGGGAGCTGTTTTTT.

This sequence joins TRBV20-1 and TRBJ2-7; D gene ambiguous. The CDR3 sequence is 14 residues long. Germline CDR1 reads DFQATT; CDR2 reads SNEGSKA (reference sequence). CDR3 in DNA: TGCAGGGCTCCTCGGACCAGTCGAACCGGTCAGCAGTACTTC. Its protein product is CRAPRTSRTGQQYF.

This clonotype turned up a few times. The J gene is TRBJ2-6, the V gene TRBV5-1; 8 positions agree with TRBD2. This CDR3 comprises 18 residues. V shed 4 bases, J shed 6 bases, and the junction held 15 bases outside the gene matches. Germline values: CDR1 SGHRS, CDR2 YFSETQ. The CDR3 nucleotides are TGCGCCAGCAGCCGCTTGGCGGGAGGCCTCCTCCAGGCCAACGTCCTGACTTTC. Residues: CASSRLAGGLLQANVLTF.